This entry lists 16 T cell receptor beta chains sequenced from one sample in a study of blood T cell repertoires in COVID-19. Assay used: immunoSEQ multiplex PCR; TCRdb lists only in-frame clones, some missing. Among just under 30,000 clones, 70% to 90% were seen once, and the ten largest hold 24%. Material: peripheral blood. These receptors were obtained from a human donor with active COVID-19. The donor label of this sample is uncertain.

This chain uses TRBV3-1 (or the pseudogene TRBV3-2) with TRBJ1-4, with 7 bases matching TRBD1. The CDR3 covers 16 residues. With V trimmed by 0 bases and J by 4 bases, 5 bases remained unmatched. Germline V lookup: CDR1 LGHDT, CDR2 YNNKEL (reference sequence). CDR3 nucleotide sequence: TGTGCCAGCAGCCAAGATTGGCGACAGGGTAATGAAAAACTGTTTTTT. Amino acids: CASSQDWRQGNEKLFF.

The chain uses TRBV6-4 and TRBJ1-5; D remains ambiguous. The CDR3 covers 11 residues. Germline-derived CDR1 and CDR2 are MRHNA and SNTAGT. Trimming took 4 bases from V and 10 from J, leaving 8 bases between them. CDR3: CASSGGIPQHF. The DNA for the CDR3 is TGTGCCAGCAGTGGAGGGATCCCCCAGCATTTT.

J is TRBJ2-1 and V is TRBV12-3 or TRBV12-4; 9 nucleotides align to TRBD2. The CDR3 covers 12 residues. CDR3 residues: CASLAGNHEQFF. In DNA, the CDR3 is TGTGCGAGCCTAGCGGGAAATCATGAGCAGTTCTTC.

This chain uses TRBV12-3 or TRBV12-4 with TRBJ2-2; D uncertain. The CDR3 extends over 12 amino acids. V dropped 4 bases and J dropped 12 bases, with 12 bases sitting between them. DNA of the CDR3: TGTGCCAGCAGTTCCCAAACTGAGCAGCTGTTTTTT. It encodes CASSSQTEQLFF.

The chain combines TRBV5-1 with TRBJ2-7, with D perhaps matching TRBD1 (6 bases). The V gene's germline CDR1 is SGHRS and CDR2 YFSETQ. Between the trimmed V and J ends, which lost 6 bases and 7 bases, there was a span of 20 bases. This CDR3 has 14 residues. The CDR3 DNA follows: TGCGCCAGCACCTTAGGACAGCGTTCCGGGGAGCAGTACTTC. Translation: CASTLGQRSGEQYF. The complete variable domain, with remaining parts taken from reference TRBV5-1 and TRBJ2-7, reads KAGVTQTPRYLIKTRGQQVTLSCSPISGHRSVSWYQQTPGQGLQFLFEYFSETQRNKGNFPGRFSGRQFSNSRSEMNVSTLELGDSALYLCASTLGQRSGEQYFGPGTRLTVT.

CDR3 DNA sequence: TGTGCCAGCGCAGGGGGCGTTATCGATGAGACCCAGTACTTC. This gives the protein CASAGGVIDETQYF. This chain uses TRBV6-5 with TRBJ2-5; 8 positions agree with TRBD1. The CDR3 covers 14 residues. V was clipped by 8 bases and J by 5 bases; unmatched bases: 10. Germline V gene data show CDR1 as MNHEY and CDR2 as SVGAGI.

This clone was counted a single time. The chain joins TRBV29-1 to TRBJ2-5, with 7 bases fitting TRBD1. Germline V gene sequence: CDR1 SQVTM, CDR2 ANQGSEA. Unmatched junction bases numbered 8, after V lost 7 bases and J lost 3 bases. The CDR3 consists of 13 residues. CDR3 amino acids: CSGLLTGEETQYF. The DNA for the CDR3 is TGCAGCGGTCTATTAACAGGGGAAGAGACCCAGTACTTC.

The chain carries TRBV5-4 and TRBJ2-3, with 10 bases matching TRBD2. J was trimmed by 5 bases and V by 1 base; bases with no gene match: 7. The germline V gene has CDR1 SGHNT and CDR2 YYREEE (reference sequence). The CDR3 is made up of 16 amino acids. CDR3 sequence: CASSLMASGGVDTQYF. The CDR3 nucleotides are TGTGCCAGCAGCTTGATGGCTAGCGGGGGTGTAGATACGCAGTATTTT.

V usage is TRBV5-4 and J usage is TRBJ2-7; perhaps TRBD2 as D (7 bases). Per the germline V gene, CDR1 is SGHNT and CDR2 is YYREEE (reference sequence). This CDR3 is built from 16 residues. Trimming took 0 bases from V and 2 from J, leaving 15 bases between them. CDR3 amino acids: CASSLGTGGATYEQYF. As DNA, the CDR3 is TGTGCCAGCAGCTTGGGAACGGGGGGCGCTACCTACGAGCAGTACTTC.

The gene calls are TRBV18 and TRBJ2-1, with 12 bases that match TRBD2. The ends lost 2 bases at V and 5 bases at J; junction bases unmatched: 4. The CDR3 covers 16 residues. Germline V gives CDR1 KGHSH, CDR2 LQKENI. The DNA of the CDR3 is TGTGCCAGCTCACCAGGACTAGCGGGACTAGACAATGAGCAGTTCTTC. Protein: CASSPGLAGLDNEQFF.

The rearrangement links TRBV10-3 to TRBJ1-1, with TRBD1 matching 10 bases. Per germline, CDR1 ENHRY and CDR2 SYGVKD. Losses at the gene ends were 4 bases for V and 10 bases for J; bases not matched to a gene: 9. The CDR3 covers 14 residues. CDR3 region: CAISGWTGGSAAFF. CDR3 coding DNA: TGTGCCATCAGTGGTTGGACAGGGGGGTCGGCAGCTTTCTTT.

The V and J genes are TRBV5-1 and TRBJ2-3, with D tentatively TRBD1 (6 bases). V gave up 0 bases and J gave up 1 base, with 12 bases separating them. CDR3 size: 16 residues. CDR1 and CDR2 from the germline V gene are SGHRS and YFSETQ. CDR3 nucleotide sequence: TGCGCCAGCAGCTTGGGCCGGGACATAGGCACAGATACGCAGTATTTT. This translates into CASSLGRDIGTDTQYF.

The chain carries TRBV30 and TRBJ2-1, with D uncertain. This CDR3 spans 11 amino acids. V lost 3 bases to trimming and J lost 9 bases, with 9 bases between them. Per germline, CDR1 GTSNPN and CDR2 SVGIG (reference sequence). CDR3 sequence reads: CAWSLGGEQFF. The CDR3 DNA reads TGTGCCTGGAGCCTAGGCGGTGAGCAGTTCTTC.

The rearrangement joins TRBV5-4 to TRBJ2-7; 7 bases line up with TRBD1. J lost 5 bases, V lost 4 bases, and 15 bases had no gene match. There are 16 residues in the CDR3. Germline loops: CDR1 SGHNT, CDR2 YYREEE (reference sequence). For the CDR3, the DNA is TGTGCCAGCAGCCCCCAAAAAATGACAGGGTCAGACGAGCAGTACTTC. Translation gives CASSPQKMTGSDEQYF.

The genes are TRBV10-3 and TRBJ2-5; 9 positions match TRBD1. Germline CDR1 is ENHRY and CDR2 is SYGVKD. The V gene end was trimmed by 4 bases and the J gene end by 2 bases; junction bases not matched to a gene: 5. This CDR3 is built from 15 residues. CDR3 nucleotides: TGTGCCATCAGTGGAAAGGGACAGGGACAAGAGACCCAGTACTTC. This codes for CAISGKGQGQETQYF.

This chain uses TRBV7-9 with TRBJ2-1; D is perhaps TRBD1 (6 bases). Germline V lookup: CDR1 SEHNR, CDR2 FQNEAQ (reference sequence). This CDR3 has 13 amino acids. V lost 7 bases to trimming and J lost 4 bases, with 11 bases between them. In DNA, the CDR3 is TGTGCCAGCAACCAGGGGCTATACAATGAGCAGTTCTTC. Protein sequence: CASNQGLYNEQFF.